This T cell receptor (beta chain) was recovered during a study of beta chain features in type 1 diabetes. Expressed TCRB transcripts got sequenced, as all isolated RNA was reverse transcribed. Generated by immunoSEQ multiplex PCR, the TCRdb table keeps only in-frame clones and is missing some. The sample consists of some 130,000 clones, around 8.8% of them appearing once. The CDR3 contains 14 residues. The V end lost 4 bases, the J end lost 3 bases, and 13 bases lay between the germline ends. Looked up from germline, CDR1 is LGHNA and CDR2 is YNFKEQ. Concerning this clone itself: Its cognate antigen is unknown.

Study findings and constraints: Shortening that was moderate but significant affected the TCRB CDR3s of Type 1 diabetes patients in all four CD4+ subsets.

Sequenced material: central memory CD4+ T cells from blood. J is TRBJ2-7 and V is TRBV4-2, with D unclear. This receptor was taken from a man aged 25 to 45 with type 1 diabetes. In nucleotides, the CDR3 is TGTGCCAGCAGCCTCACGGCGGCCAACTACGAGCAGTACTTC. The encoded protein is CASSLTAANYEQYF.